This T cell receptor beta chain was retrieved from a study of response to subunit inactivated influenza vaccine. Study conclusions and caveats: That few new T cells are recruited by each seasonal influenza vaccination was the authors' suggestion.

V was trimmed by 1 base and J by 0 bases, leaving 13 bases between them. Germline V lookup: CDR1 LGHNA, CDR2 YSLEER. The CDR3 extends over 17 amino acids. One entry per CDR3 protein results from TCRdb running MiXCR on the RT-PCR reads. The repertoire holds roughly 700,000 distinct CDR3 sequences, with approximately 15% as singletons. As for this clonotype: Its cognate antigen is unknown.

The sequencing here drew on PBMCs from blood, taken around 15 days before vaccination. The clonotype comes from a man aged 50 to 60 who received an inactivated influenza vaccine. This rearrangement joins TRBV4-3 to TRBJ2-4; no clear D. The CDR3 here is CASSQGLSMLAKNIQYF. CDR3 bases: TGCGCCAGCAGCCAAGGCCTGTCAATGCTAGCCAAAAACATTCAGTACTTC.